This section outlines one T cell receptor (beta chain) sequence together with its context. Its antigen is currently not known. Base-call qualities are not available, and no considerably larger clone is one nucleotide away. The sample originates from a study of cytomegalovirus exposure and HLA in healthy donors listed by TCRdb under 2017. Background on the whole study: The approximately 710 repertoires of the first cohort and the 95 to 150 validation repertoires were produced on the same platform, according to a later analysis. The study aimed to test whether cataloging public T cell receptors could reveal signatures of past pathogen exposure. Besides the first cohort of hundreds of subjects, a separate validation cohort made up of 120 different subjects was used. To predict cytomegalovirus infection status, the study combined high-throughput TCR immunosequencing, statistical association of individual TCRs with disease status, and machine learning. What the research found in general, with its limitations: In a later analysis, TCRs clustered in the first cohort were found to also tend to co-occur in the roughly 120 validation repertoires, with approximately 94% of cluster scores above 0. In both the original and validation cohorts, the classifier was reported to diagnose cytomegalovirus status with high specificity and sensitivity. Three of the identified cytomegalovirus-associated TCR beta chains were confirmed in vitro to be specific for cytomegalovirus antigens. Across donors, most TCR sequences were observed very rarely, whereas some public TCRs were present in many individuals. A later analysis had no HLA typing for the validation cohort, so co-occurrence there was scored across all 110 or so repertoires. In the study, roughly 160 TCR beta chains were listed as associated with cytomegalovirus. The authors suggested that the approach could potentially be extended to other disease states and immunological phenotypes.

The donors were included in the validation cohort of approximately 130 subjects, a group kept apart from the approximately 700-subject first cohort. The CDR3 has 14 amino acids, counting the end cysteine and phenylalanine. Only the CDR3 part of the read is kept: 42 bases, read in frame from the first base. V loses 3 bases of germline sequence and J loses 2 bases, and the interval between the two ends is 8 bases. In the germline V gene (reference sequence), CDR1 corresponds to MNHEY and CDR2 to SMNVEV. The library was built by means of the immunoSEQ multiplex PCR assay. In the source study's methods: To diagnose cytomegalovirus status from the catalog of TCR beta chain sequences, a statistical classification framework was built. Sourced from immuneACCESS, this table was stored by TCRdb with only in-frame sequences that have V and J called. A share of the clones is absent; for the studies checked, an unresolved V gene accounts for under half, and the remainder has no known explanation. V and J calls and clone size are as listed in that table; D and trimming were resolved from the DNA. The sample has over 150,000 clones on record, approximately 84% of them singletons. 2.5% to 3% of the sample belongs to the ten largest clones.

The sample comprised PBMCs. The sequence was obtained from a woman aged 18-30 years in good health and CMV-seropositive. The V and J segments used are TRBV27 and TRBJ2-1, with a weak D call of TRBD2 (6 bases match). The DNA is TGTGCCAGCAGTTTTAGCGGTACCTACAATGAGCAGTTCTTC. It encodes CASSFSGTYNEQFF.